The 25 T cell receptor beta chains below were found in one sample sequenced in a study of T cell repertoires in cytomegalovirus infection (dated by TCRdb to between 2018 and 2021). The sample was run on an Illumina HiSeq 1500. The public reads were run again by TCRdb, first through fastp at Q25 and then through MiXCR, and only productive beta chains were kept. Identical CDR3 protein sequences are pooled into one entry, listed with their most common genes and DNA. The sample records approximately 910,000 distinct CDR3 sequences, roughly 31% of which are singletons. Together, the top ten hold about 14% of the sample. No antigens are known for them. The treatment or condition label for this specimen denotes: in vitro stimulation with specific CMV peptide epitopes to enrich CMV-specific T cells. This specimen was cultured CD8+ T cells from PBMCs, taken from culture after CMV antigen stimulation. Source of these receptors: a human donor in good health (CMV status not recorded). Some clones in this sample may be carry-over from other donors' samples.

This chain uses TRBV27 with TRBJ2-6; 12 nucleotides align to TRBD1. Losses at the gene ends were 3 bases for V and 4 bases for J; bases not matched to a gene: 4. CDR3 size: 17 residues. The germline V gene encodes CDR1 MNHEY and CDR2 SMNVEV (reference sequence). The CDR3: CASSLGQGAWGANVLTF. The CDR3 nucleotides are TGTGCCAGCAGTTTGGGACAGGGGGCGTGGGGGGCCAACGTCCTGACTTTC.

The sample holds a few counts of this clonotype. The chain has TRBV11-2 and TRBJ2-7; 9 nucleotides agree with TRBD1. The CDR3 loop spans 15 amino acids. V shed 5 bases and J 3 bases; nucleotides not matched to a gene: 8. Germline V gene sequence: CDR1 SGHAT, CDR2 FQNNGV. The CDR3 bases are TGTGCCAGCAGCGACCCGGGACAGGGTGTCTACGAGCAGTACGTC. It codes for CASSDPGQGVYEQYV.

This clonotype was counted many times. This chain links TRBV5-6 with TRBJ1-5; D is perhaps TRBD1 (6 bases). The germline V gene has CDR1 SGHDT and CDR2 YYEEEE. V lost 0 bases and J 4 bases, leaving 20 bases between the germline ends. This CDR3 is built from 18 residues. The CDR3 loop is CASSLAGAGPLSNQPQHF. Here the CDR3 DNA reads TGTGCCAGCAGCTTGGCGGGGGCAGGGCCCCTCTCTAATCAGCCCCAGCATTTT.

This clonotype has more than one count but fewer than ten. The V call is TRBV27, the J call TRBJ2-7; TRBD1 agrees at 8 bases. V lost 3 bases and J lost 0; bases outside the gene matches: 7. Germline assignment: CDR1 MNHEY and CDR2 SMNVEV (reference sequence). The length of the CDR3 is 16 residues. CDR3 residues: CASSFQGAMGSYEQYF. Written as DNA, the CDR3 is TGTGCCAGCAGTTTTCAGGGGGCCATGGGCTCCTACGAGCAGTACTTC.

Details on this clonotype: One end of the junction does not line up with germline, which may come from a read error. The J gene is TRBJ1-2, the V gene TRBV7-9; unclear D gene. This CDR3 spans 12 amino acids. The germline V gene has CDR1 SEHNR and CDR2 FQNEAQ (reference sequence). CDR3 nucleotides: TGTGCCAGCAGCTTAGCTGGGAAAATGTGCCACTTC. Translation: CASSLAGKMCHF.

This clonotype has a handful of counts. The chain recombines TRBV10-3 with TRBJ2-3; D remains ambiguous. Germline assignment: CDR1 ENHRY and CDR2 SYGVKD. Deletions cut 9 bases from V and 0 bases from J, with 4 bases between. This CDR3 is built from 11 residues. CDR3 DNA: TGTGCCATTTCTAGCACAGATACGCAGTATTTT. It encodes CAISSTDTQYF.

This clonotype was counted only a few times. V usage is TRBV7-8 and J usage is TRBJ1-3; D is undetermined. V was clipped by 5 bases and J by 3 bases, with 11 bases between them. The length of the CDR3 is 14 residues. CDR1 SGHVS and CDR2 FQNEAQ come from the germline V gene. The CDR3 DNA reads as TGTGCCAGCAGCCCACAGATAAGTGGAAACACCATATATTTT. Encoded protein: CASSPQISGNTIYF.

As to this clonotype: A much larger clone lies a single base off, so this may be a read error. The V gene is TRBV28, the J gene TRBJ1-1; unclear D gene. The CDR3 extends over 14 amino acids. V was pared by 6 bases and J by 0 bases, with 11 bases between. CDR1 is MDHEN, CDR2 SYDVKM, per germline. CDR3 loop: CASSPRSMNTEAFF. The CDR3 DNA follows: TGTGCCAGCAGCCCCCGGAGCATGAACACTGAAGCTTTCTTT.

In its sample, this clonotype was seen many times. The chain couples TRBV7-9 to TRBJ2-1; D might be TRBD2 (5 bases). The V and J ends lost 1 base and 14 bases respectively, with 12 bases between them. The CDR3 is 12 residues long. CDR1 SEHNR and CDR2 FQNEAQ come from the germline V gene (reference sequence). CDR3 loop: CASSLGVGEEFF. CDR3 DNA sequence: TGTGCCAGCAGCTTAGGAGTCGGGGAAGAGTTCTTC.

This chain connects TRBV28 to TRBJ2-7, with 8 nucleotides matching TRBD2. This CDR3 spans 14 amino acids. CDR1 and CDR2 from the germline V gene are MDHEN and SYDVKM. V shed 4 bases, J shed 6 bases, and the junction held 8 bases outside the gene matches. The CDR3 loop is CASSSGGRKFEQYV. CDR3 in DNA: TGTGCCAGCAGTTCGGGGGGGCGGAAATTCGAGCAGTACGTC.

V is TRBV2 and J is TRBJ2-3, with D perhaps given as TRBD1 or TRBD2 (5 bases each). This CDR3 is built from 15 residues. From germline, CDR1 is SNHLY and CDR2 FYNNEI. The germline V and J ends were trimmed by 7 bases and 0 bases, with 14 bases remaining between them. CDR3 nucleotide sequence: TGTGCCAGCATCGAGGGACGTAGCAGCACAGATACGCAGTATTTT. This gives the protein CASIEGRSSTDTQYF.

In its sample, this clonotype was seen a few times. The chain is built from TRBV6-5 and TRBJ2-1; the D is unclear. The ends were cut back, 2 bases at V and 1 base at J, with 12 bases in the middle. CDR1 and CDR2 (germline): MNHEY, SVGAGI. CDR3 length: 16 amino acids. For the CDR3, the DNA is TGTGCCAGCAGTTACCGGAAAAACAATTCCTACAATGAGCAGTTCTTC. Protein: CASSYRKNNSYNEQFF.

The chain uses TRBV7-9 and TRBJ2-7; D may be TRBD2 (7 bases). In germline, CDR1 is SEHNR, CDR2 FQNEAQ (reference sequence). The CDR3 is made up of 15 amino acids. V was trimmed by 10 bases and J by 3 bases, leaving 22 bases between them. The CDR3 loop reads CATLGARGGIYEQYF. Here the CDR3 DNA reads TGTGCCACCTTGGGGGCGAGGGGAGGGATCTACGAGCAGTACTTC. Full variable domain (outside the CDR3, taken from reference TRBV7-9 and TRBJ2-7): DTGVSQNPRHKITKRGQNVTFRCDPISEHNRLYWYRQTLGQGPEFLTYFQNEAQLEKSRLLSDRFSAERPKGSFSTLEIQRTEQGDSAMYLCATLGARGGIYEQYFGPGTRLTVT.

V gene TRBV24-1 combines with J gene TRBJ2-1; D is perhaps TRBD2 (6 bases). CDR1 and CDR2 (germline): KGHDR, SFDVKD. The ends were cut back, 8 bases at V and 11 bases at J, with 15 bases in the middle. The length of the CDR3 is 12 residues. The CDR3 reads CATMDGGNKQFF. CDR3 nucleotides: TGTGCCACCATGGATGGGGGGAATAAGCAGTTCTTC.

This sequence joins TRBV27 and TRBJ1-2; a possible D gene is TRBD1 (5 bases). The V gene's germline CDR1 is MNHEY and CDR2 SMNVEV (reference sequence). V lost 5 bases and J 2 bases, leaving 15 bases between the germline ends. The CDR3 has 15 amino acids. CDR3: CASSPQGLRNYGYTF. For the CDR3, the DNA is TGTGCCAGCAGTCCTCAGGGATTGAGGAACTATGGCTACACCTTC.

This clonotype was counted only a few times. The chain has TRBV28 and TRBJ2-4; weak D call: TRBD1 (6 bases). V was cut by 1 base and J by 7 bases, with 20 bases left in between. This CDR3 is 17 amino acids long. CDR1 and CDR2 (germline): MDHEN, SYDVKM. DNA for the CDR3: TGTGCCAGCAGTTTATCGGACAGAGGAATAACCAGGAACATTCAGTACTTC. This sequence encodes CASSLSDRGITRNIQYF.

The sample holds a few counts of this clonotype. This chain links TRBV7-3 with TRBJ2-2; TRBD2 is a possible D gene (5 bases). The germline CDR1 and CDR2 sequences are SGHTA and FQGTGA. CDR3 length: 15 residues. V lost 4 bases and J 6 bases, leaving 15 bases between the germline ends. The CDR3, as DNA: TGTGCCAGCAGCTCGTTAGGAACGCGGGCCGGGGAGCTGTTTTTT. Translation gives CASSSLGTRAGELFF.

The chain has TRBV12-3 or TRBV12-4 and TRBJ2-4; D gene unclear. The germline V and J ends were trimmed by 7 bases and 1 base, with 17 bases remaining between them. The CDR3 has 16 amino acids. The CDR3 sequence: CASTTEREEAKNIQYF. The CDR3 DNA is TGTGCCAGCACGACGGAAAGGGAAGAGGCCAAAAACATTCAGTACTTC.

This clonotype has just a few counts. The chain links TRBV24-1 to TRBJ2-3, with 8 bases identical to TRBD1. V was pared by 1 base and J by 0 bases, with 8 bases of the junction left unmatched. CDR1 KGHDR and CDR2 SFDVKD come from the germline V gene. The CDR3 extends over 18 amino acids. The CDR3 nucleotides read TGTGCCACCAGTGATTTTGGGACAGGTTACCATAGCACAGATACGCAGTATTTT. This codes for CATSDFGTGYHSTDTQYF.

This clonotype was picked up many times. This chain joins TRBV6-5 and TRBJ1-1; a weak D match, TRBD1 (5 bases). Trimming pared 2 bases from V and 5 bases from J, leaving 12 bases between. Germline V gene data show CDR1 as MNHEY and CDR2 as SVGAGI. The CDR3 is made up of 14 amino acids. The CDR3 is CASSYGGARTEAFF. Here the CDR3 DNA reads TGTGCCAGCAGTTACGGGGGTGCTAGGACTGAAGCTTTCTTT.

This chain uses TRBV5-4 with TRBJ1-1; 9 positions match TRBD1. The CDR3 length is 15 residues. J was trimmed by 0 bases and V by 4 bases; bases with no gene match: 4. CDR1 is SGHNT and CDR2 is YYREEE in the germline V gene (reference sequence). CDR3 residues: CASSVTGGVNTEAFF. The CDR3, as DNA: TGTGCCAGCAGCGTGACAGGGGGGGTGAACACTGAAGCTTTCTTT.

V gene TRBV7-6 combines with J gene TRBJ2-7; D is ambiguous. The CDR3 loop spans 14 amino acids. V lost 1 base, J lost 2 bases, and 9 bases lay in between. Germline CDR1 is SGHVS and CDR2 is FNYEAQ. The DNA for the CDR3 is TGTGCCAGCAGCTTAGGTTTAGGGACCTACGAGCAGTACTTC. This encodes CASSLGLGTYEQYF.

The CDR3 loop reads CASSRTGTTLEQYF. The DNA of the CDR3 is TGCGCCAGCAGTCGTACGGGAACCACCTTAGAGCAGTACTTC. J is TRBJ2-7 and V is TRBV5-1; TRBD2 is a possible D gene (5 bases). CDR3 length: 14 residues. Deletions cut 5 bases from V and 7 bases from J, with 19 bases between. Germline V lookup: CDR1 SGHRS, CDR2 YFSETQ.

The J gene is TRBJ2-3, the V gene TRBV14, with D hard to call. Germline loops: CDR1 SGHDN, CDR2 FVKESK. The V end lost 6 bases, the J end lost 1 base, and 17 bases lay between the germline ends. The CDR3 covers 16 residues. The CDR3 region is CASSQQERLRTDTQYF. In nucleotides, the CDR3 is TGTGCCAGCAGTCAACAAGAGAGGCTGCGCACAGATACGCAGTATTTT.

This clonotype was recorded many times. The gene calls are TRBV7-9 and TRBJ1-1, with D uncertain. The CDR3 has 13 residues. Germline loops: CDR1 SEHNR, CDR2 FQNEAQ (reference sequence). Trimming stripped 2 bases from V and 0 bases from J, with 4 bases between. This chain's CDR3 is CASSLSMNTEAFF. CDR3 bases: TGTGCCAGCAGCTTATCCATGAACACTGAAGCTTTCTTT.